One sample yielded the 14 T cell receptor beta chains listed below, sequenced in a study of T cell repertoires in cytomegalovirus infection. A single record per CDR3 protein comes from TCRdb applying MiXCR to the reads. The sample lists about 200,000 distinct CDR3 sequences, nearly 9.5% occurring once. Specimen: PBMCs. These receptors came from a human donor in good health (CMV status not recorded). Some clones in this sample may be carry-over from other donors' samples.

This clonotype was counted at least ten times. The CDR3: CASSSGSETQYF. CDR3 coding DNA: TGTGCCAGCAGTAGCGGGTCGGAGACCCAGTACTTC. V and J are TRBV12-3 or TRBV12-4 and TRBJ2-5, with D possibly TRBD2 on 6 matching bases. The V gene lost 5 bases and the J gene lost 5 bases, with 9 bases spanning the gap. The CDR3 totals 12 residues.

This chain links TRBV18 with TRBJ2-5, with D tentatively TRBD2 (6 bases). Germline values: CDR1 KGHSH, CDR2 LQKENI. The ends were cut back, 4 bases at V and 5 bases at J, with 8 bases in the middle. CDR3 length equals 12 residues. The CDR3 loop reads CASSRDSETQYF. In DNA form, the CDR3 reads TGTGCCAGCTCACGGGACTCTGAGACCCAGTACTTC.

The gene calls are TRBV6-5 and TRBJ1-2, with D uncertain. The CDR3 extends over 15 amino acids. V was cut by 4 bases and J by 2 bases, with 14 bases left in between. Germline-derived CDR1 and CDR2 are MNHEY and SVGAGI. CDR3 region: CASSSQPGVNYGYTF. The CDR3 region has the DNA TGTGCCAGCAGTTCCCAACCGGGAGTCAACTATGGCTACACCTTC.

This clonotype was detected ten times or more. This chain connects TRBV2 to TRBJ1-6; D perhaps matches TRBD1 (5 bases). The ends were cut back, 1 base at V and 6 bases at J, with 13 bases in the middle. The CDR3 runs 16 residues. CDR1 and CDR2 (germline): SNHLY, FYNNEI. The CDR3 loop reads CASSEEAGYINSPLHF. In DNA, the CDR3 is TGTGCCAGCAGTGAAGAGGCAGGGTATATTAATTCACCCCTCCACTTT.

The gene calls are TRBV7-8 and TRBJ2-2; 8 bases agree with TRBD2. The CDR3 is 15 amino acids. V lost 4 bases to trimming and J lost 2 bases; unmatched junction nucleotides: 3. From germline, CDR1 is SGHVS and CDR2 FQNEAQ. The DNA for the CDR3 is TGTGCCAGCAGCTCCAGCGGGAGAAACACCGGGGAGCTGTTTTTT. Its translation is CASSSSGRNTGELFF.

The chain joins TRBV4-3 to TRBJ2-3; a possible D gene is TRBD2 (5 bases). The germline CDR1 and CDR2 sequences are LGHNA and YSLEER. Trimming left V 3 bases short and J 6 bases short, with 10 bases between. This CDR3 is built from 13 residues. CDR3 in DNA: TGCGCCAGCAGCCAGCTAGCATCTGATACGCAGTATTTT. Translating gives CASSQLASDTQYF.

On this clonotype: An end of the junction does not agree with germline; a read error may underlie this. The chain employs TRBV5-6 and TRBJ2-5, with D unclear. This CDR3 is 16 amino acids long. Germline assignment: CDR1 SGHDT and CDR2 YYEEEE. The CDR3 DNA reads as TGTGCCAGCAGCTCCACCCCGGCTCCCCCAGAGGTGACCCAGCACTTC. This translates into CASSSTPAPPEVTQHF.

This clonotype came up a few times. This rearrangement joins TRBV30 to TRBJ1-5; 8 nucleotides align to TRBD1. This CDR3 comprises 13 residues. Germline assignment: CDR1 GTSNPN and CDR2 SVGIG (reference sequence). The V gene end was trimmed by 5 bases and the J gene end by 3 bases; junction bases not matched to a gene: 3. The CDR3 here is CAWGQGDNQPQHF. Here the CDR3 DNA reads TGTGCCTGGGGACAGGGTGACAATCAGCCCCAGCATTTT.

This clonotype was observed at least ten times. This chain uses TRBV7-2 with TRBJ1-1; 10 bases are shared with TRBD1. The germline V gene has CDR1 SGHTA and CDR2 FQGNSA. This CDR3 spans 15 amino acids. V dropped 6 bases and J dropped 1; count of bases not matched to a gene: 5. Written as DNA, the CDR3 is TGTGCCAGCAGGACAGGGGGCTTCGGGAACACTGAAGCTTTCTTT. It yields the protein CASRTGGFGNTEAFF. The full variable domain, its missing parts supplied by reference TRBV7-2 and TRBJ1-1, is GAGVSQSPSNKVTEKGKDVELRCDPISGHTALYWYRQSLGQGLEFLIYFQGNSAPDKSGLPSDRFSAERTGGSVSTLTIQRTQQEDSAVYLCASRTGGFGNTEAFFGQGTRLTVV.

This clonotype was counted many times. V gene TRBV7-2 combines with J gene TRBJ2-7; a possible D gene is TRBD1 (7 bases). Trimming stripped 5 bases from V and 4 bases from J, with 18 bases between. The CDR3 is 15 amino acids. CDR1 and CDR2 (germline): SGHTA, FQGNSA. Here the CDR3 reads CASSRFRGVLYEQYF. The CDR3 region has the DNA TGTGCCAGCAGCCGCTTCAGGGGGGTGTTGTACGAGCAGTACTTC.

The sample holds a few counts of this clonotype. The chain uses TRBV6-6 and TRBJ2-7; maybe TRBD1 (5 bases). The CDR3 covers 14 residues. The V gene's germline CDR1 is MNHNY and CDR2 SVGAGI (reference sequence). The V end lost 2 bases, the J end lost 0 bases, and 8 bases lay between the germline ends. CDR3 sequence: CASSYGANSYEQYF. As DNA, the CDR3 is TGTGCCAGCAGTTACGGGGCGAACTCCTACGAGCAGTACTTC.

Ten or more counts support this clonotype. The rearrangement uses TRBV7-2 and TRBJ1-1; 7 nucleotides match TRBD1. Looked up from germline, CDR1 is SGHTA and CDR2 is FQGNSA. CDR3 length: 13 amino acids. With V trimmed by 6 bases and J by 0 bases, 1 base remained unmatched. The CDR3 protein is CASRGQLNTEAFF. The DNA for the CDR3 is TGTGCCAGCAGGGGACAGTTGAACACTGAAGCTTTCTTT.

The chain combines TRBV3-1 with TRBJ2-6, with 7 bases that match TRBD1. V trimming: 2 bases; J trimming: 0 bases; junction bases outside the gene matches: 7. The CDR3 runs 18 residues. Per the germline V gene, CDR1 is LGHDT and CDR2 is YNNKEL (reference sequence). The CDR3 DNA reads TGTGCCAGCAGCCAACATCCGGGACAGAGCTCTGGGGCCAACGTCCTGACTTTC. This gives the protein CASSQHPGQSSGANVLTF.

The chain carries TRBV19 and TRBJ2-2; 11 positions match TRBD2. V dropped 5 bases and J dropped 7; count of bases not matched to a gene: 9. The length of the CDR3 is 16 residues. Germline CDR1 is LNHDA and CDR2 is SQIVND (reference sequence). CDR3 region: CASSLLAGGPIGELFF. For the CDR3, the DNA is TGTGCCAGTAGTCTCTTAGCGGGAGGGCCCATCGGGGAGCTGTTTTTT.